These 32 T cell receptor beta chains came from one sample sequenced in a study of radiotherapy plus CTLA-4 blockade in lung cancer. The table came from immunoSEQ multiplex PCR; TCRdb's copy has only in-frame clones and leaves some out. The table shows about 97,000 clones, with around 79% occurring only once. This specimen consisted of peripheral blood, obtained from a patient treated with radiotherapy plus ipilimumab. The receptors stem from a human donor with non-small cell lung cancer who had a partial response to radiotherapy plus ipilimumab. Some clones in this sample may be carry-over from other donors' samples.

This clone was picked up one time. The gene calls are TRBV19 and TRBJ2-4; 9 nucleotides line up with TRBD1. Trimming removed 5 bases from V and 3 bases from J; junction bases left unmatched: 11. Germline-derived CDR1 and CDR2 are LNHDA and SQIVND (reference sequence). This CDR3 has 17 residues. The chain's CDR3 is CASSSSRDRVGKNIQYF. The CDR3 DNA reads as TGTGCCAGTAGTTCGTCCCGGGACAGGGTCGGCAAAAACATTCAGTACTTC.

This sequence joins TRBV6-1 and TRBJ2-3; possible D gene TRBD2, 7 bases. Germline loops: CDR1 MNHNS, CDR2 SASEGT. Deletions cut 8 bases from V and 6 bases from J, with 21 bases between. CDR3 length: 15 amino acids. The CDR3 spells CASPPGGPLFDTQYF. The CDR3, as DNA: TGTGCCAGCCCCCCGGGGGGCCCCTTATTTGATACGCAGTATTTT.

The chain employs TRBV30 and TRBJ1-2; D gene uncertain. Between the trimmed V and J ends, which lost 0 bases and 7 bases, there was a span of 12 bases. CDR3 length: 13 amino acids. Germline CDR1 GTSNPN, CDR2 SVGIG (reference sequence). Written as DNA, the CDR3 is TGTGCCTGGAGTGTAGTGAGGGCGGCTGGCTACACCTTC. Translated, it gives CAWSVVRAAGYTF.

This clone was seen a single time. The chain recombines TRBV29-1 with TRBJ1-2; 8 nucleotides agree with TRBD1. Per germline, CDR1 SQVTM and CDR2 ANQGSEA. There are 13 residues in the CDR3. J was trimmed by 7 bases and V by 5 bases; bases with no gene match: 9. This chain's CDR3 is CSVPDRGSFGYTF. CDR3 in DNA: TGCAGCGTTCCCGACAGGGGATCATTTGGCTACACCTTC.

V is TRBV7-2 and J is TRBJ1-4; 12 nucleotides agree with TRBD1. Germline lookup yields CDR1 SGHTA and CDR2 FQGNSA. V shed 5 bases, J shed 8 bases, and the junction held 3 bases outside the gene matches. This CDR3 contains 14 residues. The CDR3 protein is CASSGTGGAEKLFF. The CDR3 nucleotides read TGTGCCAGCAGCGGGACAGGGGGCGCCGAAAAACTGTTTTTT.

The V and J genes are TRBV28 and TRBJ2-3, with a possible D match to TRBD2 (6 bases). The V end lost 6 bases, the J end lost 3 bases, and 13 bases lay between the germline ends. Germline-derived CDR1 and CDR2 are MDHEN and SYDVKM. This CDR3 is built from 14 residues. CDR3 nucleotide sequence: TGTGCCAGCAGCCAGGGCGGGGTAACAGATACGCAGTATTTT. It yields the protein CASSQGGVTDTQYF.

The chain uses TRBV10-1 and TRBJ2-3, with TRBD1 as a possible D gene (5 bases). This CDR3 is built from 15 residues. With 2 bases removed from V and 1 base from J, the gap between germline ends came to 10 bases. Germline CDR1 reads WNHNN; CDR2 reads SYGVQD (reference sequence). The CDR3 region is CASSEGARGTDTQYF. CDR3 DNA sequence: TGCGCCAGCAGTGAGGGGGCCCGCGGCACAGATACGCAGTATTTT.

The rearrangement links TRBV28 to TRBJ2-2; D gene ambiguous. The V and J ends lost 5 bases and 9 bases respectively, with 10 bases between them. The CDR3 spans 12 residues. The germline V gene has CDR1 MDHEN and CDR2 SYDVKM. DNA for the CDR3: TGTGCCAGCAGTCTCTTCAGGCGGGAGCTGTTTTTT. Translated, it gives CASSLFRRELFF.

The V call is TRBV29-1, the J call TRBJ2-1, with 7 positions matching TRBD2. This CDR3 contains 11 residues. V trimming: 7 bases; J trimming: 8 bases; junction bases outside the gene matches: 5. CDR1 and CDR2 from the germline V gene are SQVTM and ANQGSEA. The chain's CDR3 is CSAGLVDEQFF. Written as DNA, the CDR3 is TGCAGCGCAGGACTAGTTGATGAGCAGTTCTTC.

The chain is built from TRBV7-6 and TRBJ1-2; possibly TRBD1 for D (5 bases). The germline V and J ends were trimmed by 5 bases and 0 bases, with 13 bases remaining between them. The V gene's germline CDR1 is SGHVS and CDR2 FNYEAQ. The CDR3 loop spans 15 amino acids. The CDR3 coding sequence is TGTGCCAGCAGCGGAGGGGAGAATACTAACTATGGCTACACCTTC. Encoded protein: CASSGGENTNYGYTF.

The chain links TRBV5-1 to TRBJ2-3, with D uncertain. Germline CDR1 and CDR2: SGHRS and YFSETQ. V lost 3 bases to trimming and J lost 6 bases, with 11 bases between them. CDR3 length equals 13 residues. CDR3 residues: CASSSSPSDTQYF. CDR3 DNA sequence: TGCGCCAGCAGCTCGTCCCCGAGCGATACGCAGTATTTT.

The CDR3 region has the DNA TGTGCCAGCAGTGAAGCGGGACAGGGGGCCTCTGGGGCCAACGTCCTGACTTTC. The encoded protein is CASSEAGQGASGANVLTF. The chain joins TRBV6-1 to TRBJ2-6, with TRBD1 matching 12 bases. This CDR3 spans 18 amino acids. After removal of 0 bases from V and 0 bases from J, the junction contained 0 bases not matched to a gene. Germline V gives CDR1 MNHNS, CDR2 SASEGT.

J is TRBJ2-2 and V is TRBV7-9; perhaps TRBD2 as D (7 bases). The CDR3 is 16 amino acids. Trimming removed 5 bases from V and 6 bases from J, with 19 bases in between. Germline CDR1 is SEHNR and CDR2 is FQNEAQ (reference sequence). The CDR3 region is CASSQLGGALPGELFF. Here the CDR3 DNA reads TGTGCCAGCAGCCAGCTGGGGGGGGCTCTTCCCGGGGAGCTGTTTTTT. The full variable domain, rest sourced from reference TRBV7-9 and TRBJ2-2, is DTGVSQNPRHKITKRGQNVTFRCDPISEHNRLYWYRQTLGQGPEFLTYFQNEAQLEKSRLLSDRFSAERPKGSFSTLEIQRTEQGDSAMYLCASSQLGGALPGELFFGEGSRLTVL.

The chain combines TRBV19 with TRBJ2-7; 8 positions agree with TRBD1. Germline values: CDR1 LNHDA, CDR2 SQIVND (reference sequence). J was trimmed by 0 bases and V by 4 bases; bases with no gene match: 2. The CDR3 spans 14 residues. The DNA of the CDR3 is TGTGCCAGTAGTAGGGACAGGAGCTCCTACGAGCAGTACTTC. This codes for CASSRDRSSYEQYF. The variable domain in full, with the rest retrieved from reference TRBV19 and TRBJ2-7, is DGGITQSPKYLFRKEGQNVTLSCEQNLNHDAMYWYRQDPGQGLRLIYYSQIVNDFQKGDIAEGYSVSREKKESFPLTVTSAQKNPTAFYLCASSRDRSSYEQYFGPGTRLTVT.

The chain is built from TRBV11-2 and TRBJ1-2; maybe TRBD1 (5 bases). V was pared by 5 bases and J by 7 bases, with 8 bases between. Germline CDR1 reads SGHAT; CDR2 reads FQNNGV. The CDR3 runs 11 residues. The CDR3 protein is CASSGGGGYTF. The CDR3 coding sequence is TGTGCCAGCAGCGGGGGAGGTGGCTACACCTTC.

The chain combines TRBV5-1 with TRBJ1-1; maybe TRBD1 (5 bases). The germline V gene encodes CDR1 SGHRS and CDR2 YFSETQ. V was pared by 2 bases and J by 1 base, with 9 bases between. The CDR3 runs 14 residues. The CDR3 is CASSFGRENTEAFF. CDR3 nucleotides: TGCGCCAGCAGCTTCGGCAGGGAGAACACTGAAGCTTTCTTT.

This chain joins TRBV5-1 and TRBJ2-5; 7 bases line up with TRBD1. The CDR3 runs 15 residues. With 0 bases clipped from V and 4 bases from J, the junction kept 6 bases outside the gene matches. CDR1 is SGHRS and CDR2 is YFSETQ in the germline V gene. CDR3 in amino acids: CASSLEGRGIETQYF. The DNA of the CDR3 is TGCGCCAGCAGCTTGGAAGGCAGGGGGATAGAGACCCAGTACTTC. Combining the CDR3 with reference TRBV5-1 and TRBJ2-5 gives the whole variable domain KAGVTQTPRYLIKTRGQQVTLSCSPISGHRSVSWYQQTPGQGLQFLFEYFSETQRNKGNFPGRFSGRQFSNSRSEMNVSTLELGDSALYLCASSLEGRGIETQYFGPGTRLLVL.

The chain combines TRBV5-1 with TRBJ2-1, with 9 nucleotides matching TRBD2. Germline V gene data show CDR1 as SGHRS and CDR2 as YFSETQ. The CDR3 contains 16 residues. The V segment lost 3 bases and the J segment 7 bases; nucleotides outside the gene matches: 11. DNA for the CDR3: TGCGCCAGCAGCTGGGAGCGGGGGGCCGGGAAGAATGAGCAGTTCTTC. It is translated as CASSWERGAGKNEQFF. Based on the CDR3 plus reference TRBV5-1 and TRBJ2-1, the full variable domain is KAGVTQTPRYLIKTRGQQVTLSCSPISGHRSVSWYQQTPGQGLQFLFEYFSETQRNKGNFPGRFSGRQFSNSRSEMNVSTLELGDSALYLCASSWERGAGKNEQFFGPGTRLTVL.

This chain connects TRBV7-8 to TRBJ2-3, with D perhaps matching TRBD1 (6 bases). The germline gives CDR1 SGHVS, CDR2 FQNEAQ. The ends were cut back, 1 base at V and 4 bases at J, with 15 bases in the middle. The CDR3 runs to 16 residues. CDR3 bases: TGTGCCAGCAGCTTAGATGGCAGAGGGGGTGCAGATACGCAGTATTTT. It codes for CASSLDGRGGADTQYF.

V gene TRBV7-8 combines with J gene TRBJ1-2, with 8 bases identical to TRBD1. Per germline, CDR1 SGHVS and CDR2 FQNEAQ. The CDR3 loop spans 15 amino acids. Germline trimming cut 1 base from V and 8 bases from J; bases unmatched to any gene: 9. CDR3 residues: CASSLDGTGQRGYTF. CDR3 sequence (DNA): TGTGCCAGCAGCTTAGATGGGACAGGACAGCGGGGCTACACCTTC.

The chain links TRBV11-1 to TRBJ2-5; 12 bases are shared with TRBD2. This CDR3 region has 17 residues. Germline CDR1 SGHAT, CDR2 FQDESV (reference sequence). V trimming: 5 bases; J trimming: 1 base; junction bases outside the gene matches: 8. CDR3 nucleotides: TGTGCCAGCAGCCTCCGACTAGCGGGGGCCTCCCAAGAGACCCAGTACTTC. Its protein is CASSLRLAGASQETQYF. The variable domain in full, with the rest retrieved from reference TRBV11-1 and TRBJ2-5, is EAEVAQSPRYKITEKSQAVAFWCDPISGHATLYWYRQILGQGPELLVQFQDESVVDDSQLPKDRFSAERLKGVDSTLKIQPAELGDSAMYLCASSLRLAGASQETQYFGPGTRLLVL.

This chain joins TRBV7-9 and TRBJ1-2; D not certain. The CDR3 covers 12 residues. Trimming cost V 7 bases and J 8 bases, with 14 bases left between them. From germline, CDR1 is SEHNR and CDR2 FQNEAQ (reference sequence). The DNA for the CDR3 is TGTGCCAGCACCCGCGAGGTTGGGGGCTACACCTTC. Translation gives CASTREVGGYTF.

This clone has a handful of counts. V gene TRBV6-1 combines with J gene TRBJ1-4; the D gene is possibly TRBD1 (6 bases). Germline V gene data show CDR1 as MNHNS and CDR2 as SASEGT. V gave up 9 bases and J gave up 6 bases, with 14 bases separating them. CDR3 length: 13 amino acids. Here the CDR3 DNA reads TGTGCCAGTTCATGGGGGCGGGATGAAAAACTGTTTTTT. It translates to CASSWGRDEKLFF.

The chain joins TRBV6-1 to TRBJ2-3; 9 bases fit TRBD1. CDR1 and CDR2 (germline): MNHNS, SASEGT. The CDR3 loop spans 15 amino acids. The trim removed 11 bases at V and 2 bases at J, leaving 11 bases unmatched. Written as DNA, the CDR3 is TGTGCCTCCGGTTTGGGACAGGGTTTCACAGATACGCAGTATTTT. Protein product: CASGLGQGFTDTQYF.

The chain has TRBV7-2 and TRBJ1-2; D uncertain. This CDR3 region has 14 residues. Trimming removed 5 bases from V and 8 bases from J, with 18 bases in between. Looked up from germline, CDR1 is SGHTA and CDR2 is FQGNSA. The CDR3 coding sequence is TGTGCCAGCAGCCCGAACGGGTTCCCCGTGGGCTACACCTTC. It encodes CASSPNGFPVGYTF.

This sequence joins TRBV19 and TRBJ1-1; D uncertain. Germline CDR1 reads LNHDA; CDR2 reads SQIVND (reference sequence). CDR3 length: 13 amino acids. Trimming cost V 5 bases and J 5 bases, with 12 bases left between them. CDR3 sequence (DNA): TGTGCCAGTAGTTTCCAGAGGGAGACTGAAGCTTTCTTT. Its translation is CASSFQRETEAFF.

The chain has TRBV20-1 and TRBJ2-4; the match to TRBD2 covers 7 bases. Germline V gives CDR1 DFQATT, CDR2 SNEGSKA (reference sequence). There are 10 residues in the CDR3. The V segment lost 7 bases and the J segment 6 bases; nucleotides outside the gene matches: 0. Here the CDR3 DNA reads TGCAGTGGGGGGGGAAACATTCAGTACTTC. This translates into CSGGGNIQYF.

The chain combines TRBV7-8 with TRBJ1-1; 7 bases agree with TRBD1. The CDR3 sequence is 16 residues long. The V and J ends lost 5 bases and 2 bases, in that order; junction bases with no gene match: 11. Looked up from germline, CDR1 is SGHVS and CDR2 is FQNEAQ. The CDR3 reads CASSLGTARSNTEAFF. The CDR3 DNA reads TGTGCCAGCAGCCTAGGGACAGCACGGAGTAACACTGAAGCTTTCTTT.

A few counts support this clone. The genes are TRBV7-2 and TRBJ1-3, with a weak D call TRBD1 (6 bases). The CDR3 spans 17 residues. CDR1 and CDR2 (germline): SGHTA, FQGNSA. V was shortened by 5 bases and J by 0 bases, with 17 bases between the two germline ends. The CDR3 bases are TGTGCCAGCAGCGCCAGGACAGCCGAGCCCTCTGGAAACACCATATATTTT. It yields the protein CASSARTAEPSGNTIYF.

The chain links TRBV28 to TRBJ1-5; 7 nucleotides match TRBD1. V lost 7 bases and J lost 6; bases outside the gene matches: 3. CDR3 length: 12 amino acids. The V gene's germline CDR1 is MDHEN and CDR2 SYDVKM. In DNA, the CDR3 is TGTGCCAGCACAGGGGGTTTTCAGCCCCAGCATTTT. Its translation: CASTGGFQPQHF. Together with reference TRBV28 and TRBJ1-5, the CDR3 gives the full variable domain: DVKVTQSSRYLVKRTGEKVFLECVQDMDHENMFWYRQDPGLGLRLIYFSYDVKMKEKGDIPEGYSVSREKKERFSLILESASTNQTSMYLCASTGGFQPQHFGDGTRLSIL.

This clone was observed once. This rearrangement joins TRBV5-1 to TRBJ2-3, with 11 bases that match TRBD2. After removal of 4 bases from V and 3 bases from J, the junction contained 7 bases not matched to a gene. This CDR3 is 16 amino acids long. The germline V gene encodes CDR1 SGHRS and CDR2 YFSETQ. CDR3 nucleotide sequence: TGCGCCAGCAGCCCGGGGGTAGCGGGAGGGACAGATACGCAGTATTTT. Translating it yields CASSPGVAGGTDTQYF.

Details on this clone: Its ends do not fully match the called genes, so a read error is possible. The same CDR3 can be traced to other DNA sequences in this sample. The chain carries TRBV7-2 and TRBJ1-1; 7 bases agree with TRBD1. Germline lookup yields CDR1 SGHTA and CDR2 FQGNSA. This CDR3 comprises 16 residues. In DNA, the CDR3 is TGTGCTAGCAGCTACGACCTTGTACAGGGGACCACTGAAGCTTTCTTT. It codes for CASSYDLVQGTTEAFF.